This T cell receptor beta chain was retrieved from a study of cytomegalovirus exposure and HLA in healthy donors. On the study more broadly: Earlier, approximately 190 million T cells were analyzed, and some 120 million unique TCR beta sequences were found among them. Points from the study as a whole: The productive fraction for most TCR beta V segments was about 87% or about 30% in an earlier analysis.

Trimming pared 2 bases from V and 0 bases from J, leaving 11 bases between. This CDR3 is built from 15 residues. Germline CDR1 is SGHNT and CDR2 is YENEEA. Details on this clone: Its antigen is currently unknown.

It was with 60 Vbeta and 13 Jbeta primers that the PCR ran. Clones were sequenced by immunoSEQ multiplex PCR, and TCRdb holds only the in-frame ones, with some missing. Of about 160,000 clones in the sample, 60% to 80% are singletons; the top ten hold roughly 3.6%. This TCR was recovered from a young man in good health and CMV-seropositive. The V gene is TRBV11-3, the J gene TRBJ2-7; D possibly corresponds to TRBD2 (5 bases). The sample taken for sequencing was PBMCs. Written as DNA, the CDR3 is TGTGCCAGCAGCTTACGGAGGATGATCTCCTACGAGCAGTACTTC. Translating it yields CASSLRRMISYEQYF.